One and the same sample provided the 32 T cell receptor beta chains below, sequenced in a study of blood T cell repertoires in COVID-19. TCRdb's copy holds only in-frame clones and misses some; the assay was immunoSEQ multiplex PCR. Of 150,000 or so clones in the sample, about 80% are singletons; the top ten hold about 8.4%. Sequencing was carried out using peripheral blood. These receptors all stem from a woman aged 70-85 years with acute or convalescent COVID-19.

The gene calls are TRBV7-8 and TRBJ2-3, with TRBD2 matching over 10 bases. The CDR3 has 16 residues. V lost 6 bases to trimming and J lost 1 base; unmatched junction nucleotides: 7. CDR1 is SGHVS, CDR2 FQNEAQ, per germline. The CDR3 DNA is TGTGCCAGCAGTATCGTTCTAGCGGGGGGCACAGATACGCAGTATTTT. Its protein is CASSIVLAGGTDTQYF.

The chain employs TRBV29-1 and TRBJ1-2; 8 bases are a match to TRBD1. The V and J ends lost 4 bases and 4 bases, in that order; junction bases with no gene match: 8. Germline CDR1 is SQVTM and CDR2 is ANQGSEA. The CDR3 extends over 14 amino acids. Here the CDR3 reads CSVGGQVEGYGYTF. In DNA, the CDR3 is TGCAGCGTTGGGGGACAGGTGGAAGGCTATGGCTACACCTTC. The whole variable domain, remainder taken from reference TRBV29-1 and TRBJ1-2, is SAVISQKPSRDICQRGTSLTIQCQVDSQVTMMFWYRQQPGQSLTLIATANQGSEATYESGFVIDKFPISRPNLTFSTLTVSNMSPEDSSIYLCSVGGQVEGYGYTFGSGTRLTVV.

This clone has just a few counts. V and J are TRBV9 and TRBJ2-5, with D maybe TRBD2 (6 bases). The CDR3 covers 15 residues. Per germline, CDR1 SGDLS and CDR2 YYNGEE. The ends were cut back, 2 bases at V and 1 base at J, with 12 bases in the middle. CDR3 DNA: TGTGCCAGCAGCGTTCGAGCGGGTCTCCAAGAGACCCAGTACTTC. Protein product: CASSVRAGLQETQYF.

This clone was counted only a few times. This chain uses TRBV7-9 with TRBJ2-7, with 7 bases lining up with TRBD1. V was pared by 5 bases and J by 7 bases, with 8 bases of the junction left unmatched. Germline V CDR1 and CDR2: SEHNR, FQNEAQ (reference sequence). This CDR3 spans 13 amino acids. The DNA of the CDR3 is TGTGCCAGCAGCCCTACAGGGGCTGGAGAGCAGTACTTC. Translating gives CASSPTGAGEQYF.

The chain's CDR3 is CASSLGLRETQYF. The DNA of the CDR3 is TGTGCCAGCAGCCTCGGACTGAGAGAGACCCAGTACTTC. This chain links TRBV14 with TRBJ2-5; D might be TRBD2 (5 bases). The CDR3 consists of 13 residues. Germline CDR1 reads SGHDN; CDR2 reads FVKESK. V was trimmed by 4 bases and J by 4 bases, leaving 10 bases between them.

This clone showed up just a few times. The CDR3 DNA reads as TGTGCCAGCAGTGAAGGCAGGGGGACAGGGTGGGACGAGCAGTACTTC. Translation gives CASSEGRGTGWDEQYF. The chain links TRBV2 to TRBJ2-7; 9 bases are a match to TRBD1. CDR3 length equals 16 residues. CDR1 is SNHLY, CDR2 FYNNEI, per germline. The V segment lost 1 base and the J segment 5 bases; nucleotides outside the gene matches: 9.

This rearrangement joins TRBV28 to TRBJ2-7; weak D call: TRBD2 (6 bases). Per germline, CDR1 MDHEN and CDR2 SYDVKM. V was cut by 8 bases and J by 4 bases, with 18 bases left in between. This CDR3 contains 14 residues. For the CDR3, the DNA is TGTGCCAGCCCACCCCCGGGACTTCCGTACGAGCAGTACTTC. This sequence encodes CASPPPGLPYEQYF.

The gene calls are TRBV27 and TRBJ1-6; D gene ambiguous. Between the trimmed V and J ends, which lost 2 bases and 10 bases, there was a span of 15 bases. CDR3 size: 15 residues. Per germline, CDR1 MNHEY and CDR2 SMNVEV (reference sequence). The CDR3 DNA is TGTGCCAGCAGTTTACGGCCGGGAGGGAACTCACCCCTCCACTTT. This sequence encodes CASSLRPGGNSPLHF.

This clone was observed a few times. The J gene is TRBJ2-7, the V gene TRBV11-2; D call uncertain. Trimming took 0 bases from V and 0 from J, leaving 9 bases between them. Per germline, CDR1 SGHAT and CDR2 FQNNGV. The CDR3 is 15 amino acids. The CDR3 DNA reads as TGTGCCAGCAGCTTAGATCCGGCAGGCTCCTACGAGCAGTACTTC. Its translation is CASSLDPAGSYEQYF.

The V and J genes are TRBV7-2 and TRBJ2-1; 8 nucleotides agree with TRBD2. Trimming took 1 base from V and 5 from J; bases not matched to a gene: 10. The CDR3 extends over 17 amino acids. In germline, CDR1 is SGHTA, CDR2 FQGNSA. This CDR3 is CASSLVLGGRNHNEQFF. The DNA of the CDR3 is TGTGCCAGCAGCTTAGTTCTAGGCGGGAGGAACCACAATGAGCAGTTCTTC.

The V gene is TRBV4-3, the J gene TRBJ2-1, with 13 bases that match TRBD2. From germline, CDR1 is LGHNA and CDR2 YSLEER. The CDR3 covers 16 residues. The V and J ends lost 4 bases and 12 bases, in that order; junction bases with no gene match: 12. The CDR3 coding sequence is TGCGCCAGCAGCCCCGGACTAGCGGGAGATCCGGCTTTGCAGTTCTTC. Translating gives CASSPGLAGDPALQFF.

The CDR3 DNA reads as TGCAGTGCAAGTACAGGAGCTGGGTCCTCTGGAAACACCATATATTTT. It is translated as CSASTGAGSSGNTIYF. The chain combines TRBV20-1 with TRBJ1-3; a possible D gene is TRBD1 (5 bases). There are 16 residues in the CDR3. Germline CDR1 DFQATT, CDR2 SNEGSKA (reference sequence). V gave up 6 bases and J gave up 0 bases, with 18 bases separating them.

The chain employs TRBV7-3 and TRBJ2-3; TRBD2 aligns across 8 bases. With 4 bases clipped from V and 6 bases from J, the junction kept 3 bases outside the gene matches. The CDR3 is 13 amino acids. Germline CDR1 and CDR2: SGHTA and FQGTGA. DNA for the CDR3: TGTGCCAGCAGCTCGGGGGGGCCGGATACGCAGTATTTT. This codes for CASSSGGPDTQYF.

The chain carries TRBV2 and TRBJ1-1, with D perhaps matching TRBD1 (5 bases). This CDR3 is built from 12 residues. CDR1 and CDR2 (germline): SNHLY, FYNNEI. V dropped 6 bases and J dropped 3 bases, with 8 bases sitting between them. This chain's CDR3 is CASSRGDTEAFF. The CDR3 coding sequence is TGTGCCAGCAGCCGGGGGGACACTGAAGCTTTCTTT.

The gene calls are TRBV7-8 and TRBJ2-5; 11 nucleotides match TRBD2. CDR1 and CDR2 from the germline V gene are SGHVS and FQNEAQ. Unmatched junction bases numbered 8, after V lost 3 bases and J lost 5 bases. The CDR3 is made up of 16 amino acids. CDR3 sequence: CASSLLAGGLIETQYF. As DNA, the CDR3 is TGTGCCAGCAGCTTGTTAGCGGGAGGGCTCATTGAGACCCAGTACTTC.

The V call is TRBV4-2, the J call TRBJ1-6; D perhaps matches TRBD1 (5 bases). CDR3 size: 15 residues. Germline CDR1 is LGHNA and CDR2 is YNFKEQ. Trimming took off 4 bases at V and 9 bases at J, with 16 bases between the two ends. CDR3 residues: CASSPRRGMSSPLHF. CDR3 DNA sequence: TGTGCCAGCAGCCCGAGACGGGGGATGAGTTCACCCCTCCACTTT.

The chain has TRBV29-1 and TRBJ2-7, with 12 positions matching TRBD2. After removal of 6 bases from V and 4 bases from J, the junction contained 4 bases not matched to a gene. Germline CDR1 is SQVTM and CDR2 is ANQGSEA. The length of the CDR3 is 13 residues. The CDR3 nucleotides read TGCAGCGTCGCCGGGACTAGCGGGTACGAGCAGTACTTC. Its translation: CSVAGTSGYEQYF.

The chain links TRBV5-5 to TRBJ2-1; 12 nucleotides match TRBD2. Trimming cost V 4 bases and J 3 bases; bases outside gene matches: 5. This CDR3 is built from 16 residues. Germline V CDR1 and CDR2: SGHKS, YYEKEE (reference sequence). CDR3 sequence reads: CASSLLAGGSYNEQFF. CDR3 bases: TGTGCCAGCAGCCTGCTAGCGGGGGGGAGCTACAATGAGCAGTTCTTC. Complete variable domain (other parts from reference TRBV5-5 and TRBJ2-1): DAGVTQSPTHLIKTRGQQVTLRCSPISGHKSVSWYQQVLGQGPQFIFQYYEKEERGRGNFPDRFSARQFPNYSSELNVNALLLGDSALYLCASSLLAGGSYNEQFFGPGTRLTVL.

The gene calls are TRBV4-3 and TRBJ2-3; TRBD1 agrees at 7 bases. CDR1 is LGHNA, CDR2 YSLEER, per germline. CDR3 length equals 14 residues. V was pared by 4 bases and J by 2 bases, with 3 bases of the junction left unmatched. In DNA form, the CDR3 reads TGCGCCAGCAGCCGACAGGGCCTCACAGATACGCAGTATTTT. It specifies CASSRQGLTDTQYF.

The chain uses TRBV9 and TRBJ2-7; D is possibly TRBD1 (5 bases). Germline V gives CDR1 SGDLS, CDR2 YYNGEE. CDR3 length equals 14 residues. V gave up 2 bases and J gave up 2 bases, with 11 bases separating them. The CDR3: CASSVTDSPYEQYF. CDR3 sequence (DNA): TGTGCCAGCAGCGTTACAGACAGTCCCTACGAGCAGTACTTC.

This clone was found once. The V gene is TRBV9, the J gene TRBJ1-6; no definite D call. CDR3 length equals 17 residues. CDR1 and CDR2 from the germline V gene are SGDLS and YYNGEE. The V gene lost 4 bases and the J gene lost 2 bases, with 16 bases spanning the gap. CDR3 in amino acids: CASSTDPTGAYNSPLHF. The CDR3 DNA reads TGTGCCAGCAGCACGGACCCGACGGGAGCCTATAATTCACCCCTCCACTTT.

This chain connects TRBV7-2 to TRBJ2-7, with 9 bases identical to TRBD2. CDR1 and CDR2 (germline): SGHTA, FQGNSA. This CDR3 spans 16 amino acids. Trimming took 1 base from V and 2 from J; bases not matched to a gene: 6. In DNA, the CDR3 is TGTGCCAGCAGCTTAGTCCTGCTAGCGGGGCCCTACGAGCAGTACTTC. This gives the protein CASSLVLLAGPYEQYF.

V and J are TRBV19 and TRBJ2-1, with 8 bases fitting TRBD2. CDR3 length equals 17 residues. Germline CDR1 is LNHDA and CDR2 is SQIVND (reference sequence). Trimming cost V 4 bases and J 6 bases; bases outside gene matches: 14. The CDR3 bases are TGTGCCAGTAGTACGAGCGGGAGCCTACCCCCCGGCAATGAGCAGTTCTTC. Amino acid sequence: CASSTSGSLPPGNEQFF.

This clone has a single count. The V and J genes are TRBV11-2 and TRBJ1-2, with D unresolved. With 5 bases removed from V and 5 bases from J, the gap between germline ends came to 9 bases. The CDR3 has 12 residues. Germline V lookup: CDR1 SGHAT, CDR2 FQNNGV. The CDR3 reads CASSEETYGYTF. The CDR3 region has the DNA TGTGCCAGCAGCGAAGAGACTTATGGCTACACCTTC.

The chain carries TRBV27 and TRBJ1-6, with D perhaps matching TRBD1 (6 bases). Trimming took 5 bases from V and 5 from J, leaving 16 bases between them. The CDR3 runs to 16 residues. The germline V gene has CDR1 MNHEY and CDR2 SMNVEV (reference sequence). The CDR3 here is CASSAPSQGNNSPLHF. DNA for the CDR3: TGTGCCAGCAGTGCCCCTTCACAGGGAAATAATTCACCCCTCCACTTT.

The genes are TRBV6-6 and TRBJ1-4; D is uncertain. The CDR3 is 14 amino acids. Germline V lookup: CDR1 MNHNY, CDR2 SVGAGI (reference sequence). Trimming took 5 bases from V and 4 from J, leaving 11 bases between them. The CDR3 region is CASSTSLYNEKLFF. CDR3 in DNA: TGTGCCAGCAGTACGTCCCTCTATAATGAAAAACTGTTTTTT.

CDR3: CASKISGENTQYF. As DNA, the CDR3 is TGTGCCAGTAAGATATCGGGAGAGAATACGCAGTATTTT. V gene TRBV19 combines with J gene TRBJ2-3; maybe TRBD2 (6 bases). The germline V and J ends were trimmed by 7 bases and 7 bases, with 15 bases remaining between them. Germline V CDR1 and CDR2: LNHDA, SQIVND (reference sequence). The CDR3 is 13 residues long.

The gene calls are TRBV10-3 and TRBJ1-1; TRBD1 might be the D (6 bases). Trimming stripped 5 bases from V and 1 base from J, with 11 bases between. The CDR3 contains 14 residues. The germline CDR1 and CDR2 sequences are ENHRY and SYGVKD. CDR3 DNA: TGTGCCATCAGTACGACAGGACCGAACACTGAAGCTTTCTTT. It is translated as CAISTTGPNTEAFF.

The chain carries TRBV5-1 and TRBJ2-7, with 11 bases lining up with TRBD2. The germline V gene encodes CDR1 SGHRS and CDR2 YFSETQ. The CDR3 contains 15 residues. J gave up 2 bases and V 5 bases, and 6 bases lay outside the gene matches. CDR3 protein: CASSKTSGVTYEQYF. The CDR3, as DNA: TGCGCCAGCAGTAAGACTAGCGGGGTGACCTACGAGCAGTACTTC.

The genes are TRBV9 and TRBJ1-3; D is ambiguous. Germline loops: CDR1 SGDLS, CDR2 YYNGEE. CDR3 length: 17 residues. Trimming shortened V by 3 bases and J by 4 bases, and 20 bases separated the two germline ends. The CDR3 protein is CASSADPPGVAGNTIYF. Written as DNA, the CDR3 is TGTGCCAGCAGCGCCGACCCCCCCGGGGTCGCCGGAAACACCATATATTTT.

This chain uses TRBV5-5 with TRBJ1-1, with 9 positions matching TRBD1. CDR1 and CDR2 from the germline V gene are SGHKS and YYEKEE (reference sequence). J gave up 1 base and V 4 bases, and 5 bases lay outside the gene matches. This CDR3 spans 15 amino acids. The chain's CDR3 is CASSVTGGTNTEAFF. The CDR3 nucleotides read TGTGCCAGCAGCGTGACAGGGGGGACGAACACTGAAGCTTTCTTT. The whole variable domain, remainder taken from reference TRBV5-5 and TRBJ1-1, is DAGVTQSPTHLIKTRGQQVTLRCSPISGHKSVSWYQQVLGQGPQFIFQYYEKEERGRGNFPDRFSARQFPNYSSELNVNALLLGDSALYLCASSVTGGTNTEAFFGQGTRLTVV.

This clone appeared once. The CDR3 DNA reads as TGTGCCACCAGTGAAGGACAGGGCTACGAGCAGTACTTC. This sequence encodes CATSEGQGYEQYF. The chain is built from TRBV24-1 and TRBJ2-7; 8 nucleotides align to TRBD1. V lost 4 bases to trimming and J lost 3 bases; unmatched junction nucleotides: 1. Germline V gene sequence: CDR1 KGHDR, CDR2 SFDVKD. The CDR3 is made up of 13 amino acids.